This entry describes one T cell receptor beta chain. Its specificity is unknown. One end of the junction does not line up with germline, which may come from a read error. This entry belongs to a study of tumor and adjacent non-tumor tissue in lung cancer. General study results and limits: Tumor repertoires had a smaller top 100 clone share than normal lung.

The CDR3 length is 16 residues. The germline CDR1 and CDR2 sequences are MGHRA and YSYEKL. RNA was extracted from bulk tissue without any cell sorting. The library came from three nested PCR rounds adapted from ARM-PCR protocols. TCRdb ran MiXCR on the multiplex PCR reads and lists one entry per CDR3 protein. The table has 120,000 or so distinct CDR3 sequences, 66% seen once. Sequencing input: lung tumor tissue. V usage is TRBV4-1 and J usage is TRBJ2-7; possibly TRBD2 for D (5 bases). The origin of this receptor is a man aged 25-40 years with non-small cell lung cancer. CDR3 amino acids: CPSSQDSNTGNYEQYF. In DNA, the CDR3 is TGCCCCAGCAGTCAAGATTCTAACACGGGGAACTACGAGCAGTACTTC.